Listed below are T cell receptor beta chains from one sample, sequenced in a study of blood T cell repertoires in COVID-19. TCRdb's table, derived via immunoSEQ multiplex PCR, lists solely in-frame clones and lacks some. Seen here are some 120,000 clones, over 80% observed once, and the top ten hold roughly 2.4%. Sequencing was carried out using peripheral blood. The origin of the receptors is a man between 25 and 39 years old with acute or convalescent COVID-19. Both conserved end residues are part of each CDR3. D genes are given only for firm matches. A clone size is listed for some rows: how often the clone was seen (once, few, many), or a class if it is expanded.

cdr3_aa: CASSPGTGRSYNEQFF
cdr3_nt: TGTGCCAGCTCACCCGGGACAGGCCGCTCCTACAATGAGCAGTTCTTC
v_call: TRBV18
j_call: TRBJ2-1
cdr3_length: 16
clone_size: -
d_call: TRBD1

cdr3_aa: CASRRQGGPYEQYF
cdr3_nt: TGTGCCAGTCGCCGACAGGGGGGACCTTACGAGCAGTACTTC
v_call: TRBV6-5
j_call: TRBJ2-7
cdr3_length: 14
clone_size: -
d_call: TRBD1

cdr3_aa: CASTLVGGMETQYF
cdr3_nt: TGTGCCAGCACCCTAGTGGGGGGAATGGAGACCCAGTACTTC
v_call: TRBV7-6
j_call: TRBJ2-5
cdr3_length: 14
clone_size: few
d_call: -

cdr3_aa: CSAVLSQAGEQYF
cdr3_nt: TGCAGCGCCGTCTTGTCTCAGGCGGGCGAGCAGTACTTC
v_call: TRBV29-1
j_call: TRBJ2-7
cdr3_length: 13
clone_size: few
d_call: -

cdr3_aa: CATSSSLLAFYNEQFF
cdr3_nt: TGTGCCACCAGCAGCTCCTTACTAGCATTCTACAATGAGCAGTTCTTC
v_call: TRBV15
j_call: TRBJ2-1
cdr3_length: 16
clone_size: -
d_call: -

cdr3_aa: CASGRGEAVLNEKLFF
cdr3_nt: TGTGCCAGCGGCCGGGGAGAGGCGGTATTAAATGAAAAACTGTTTTTT
v_call: TRBV9
j_call: TRBJ1-4
cdr3_length: 16
clone_size: -
d_call: -

cdr3_aa: CATGPVDTGELFF
cdr3_nt: TGTGCCACAGGCCCGGTTGACACCGGGGAGCTGTTTTTT
v_call: TRBV13
j_call: TRBJ2-2
cdr3_length: 13
clone_size: -
d_call: -

cdr3_aa: CASSSLTSGGAPQFF
cdr3_nt: TGTGCCAGCAGTTCCTTGACTAGCGGGGGAGCACCGCAGTTCTTC
v_call: TRBV27
j_call: TRBJ2-1
cdr3_length: 15
clone_size: -
d_call: TRBD2

cdr3_aa: CASSSSGAGAYGYTF
cdr3_nt: TGTGCCAGCAGCTCTTCTGGGGCAGGGGCCTATGGCTACACCTTC
v_call: TRBV13
j_call: TRBJ1-2
cdr3_length: 15
clone_size: -
d_call: -

cdr3_aa: CASSSAAGGPNTGELFF
cdr3_nt: TGTGCCAGCAGTTCGGCGGCGGGAGGGCCAAACACCGGGGAGCTGTTTTTT
v_call: TRBV5-5
j_call: TRBJ2-2
cdr3_length: 17
clone_size: -
d_call: TRBD2

cdr3_aa: CASSYPGLAATYTTETQYF
cdr3_nt: TGTGCCAGCAGTTACCCCGGGCTAGCGGCAACCTACACGACGGAGACCCAGTACTTC
v_call: TRBV6-2/TRBV6-3
j_call: TRBJ2-5
cdr3_length: 19
clone_size: -
d_call: TRBD2

cdr3_aa: CASSFGRLMSTNTQYF
cdr3_nt: TGTGCCAGCAGCTTTGGGAGACTCATGTCCACAAATACGCAGTATTTT
v_call: TRBV5-6
j_call: TRBJ2-3
cdr3_length: 16
clone_size: -
d_call: -

cdr3_aa: CASSLEIAGGADTQYF
cdr3_nt: TGTGCCAGCAGCTTAGAAATAGCGGGAGGGGCGGATACGCAGTATTTT
v_call: TRBV11-2
j_call: TRBJ2-3
cdr3_length: 16
clone_size: -
d_call: TRBD2

cdr3_aa: CASSPSLAGRFSKVDTQYF
cdr3_nt: TGTGCCAGCAGTCCATCGCTAGCGGGAAGGTTTAGTAAGGTAGATACGCAGTATTTT
v_call: TRBV27
j_call: TRBJ2-3
cdr3_length: 19
clone_size: -
d_call: TRBD2

cdr3_aa: CASSAGDRPTGGYTF
cdr3_nt: TGCGCCAGCAGCGCCGGGGACAGGCCAACGGGGGGCTACACCTTC
v_call: TRBV4-3
j_call: TRBJ1-2
cdr3_length: 15
clone_size: -
d_call: TRBD1

cdr3_aa: CASSPGLANGELFF
cdr3_nt: TGTGCCAGCAGCCCGGGACTAGCAAACGGGGAGCTGTTTTTT
v_call: TRBV7-2
j_call: TRBJ2-2
cdr3_length: 14
clone_size: -
d_call: TRBD2